What follows are 30 T cell receptor beta chains derived from one specimen sequenced in a study of T cells after yellow fever vaccination. TCRdb itself ran the 5' RACE reads through MiXCR, one entry per CDR3 protein. The table shows about 320,000 distinct CDR3 sequences, with about 10% occurring only once. The source material was CD4+ T cells sorted from PBMCs, sampled 45 days after the yellow fever booster vaccination. These receptors were taken from a man younger than 35 who received the YFV17D yellow fever vaccine.

The chain is built from TRBV12-3 or TRBV12-4 and TRBJ2-7; D may match TRBD1 or TRBD2 (5 bases each). The CDR3 contains 14 residues. V was shortened by 5 bases and J by 2 bases, with 13 bases between the two germline ends. The CDR3 DNA reads TGTGCCAGCAGTCCTCCGGGACCCCCCTACGAGCAGTACTTC. This encodes CASSPPGPPYEQYF.

This clonotype turned up a few times. This chain joins TRBV5-8 and TRBJ2-7; no reliable D call. This CDR3 comprises 15 residues. CDR1 and CDR2 (germline): SGHTS, YDEGEE. V lost 6 bases, J lost 0 bases, and 16 bases lay in between. The CDR3 bases are TGTGCCAGCACCTACCGGGCCCTTAGCTCCTACGAGCAGTACTTC. Translation: CASTYRALSSYEQYF.

This clonotype was seen repeatedly, ten times or more. The chain combines TRBV7-8 with TRBJ2-5; D ambiguous. The CDR3 sequence is 13 residues long. CDR1 is SGHVS, CDR2 FQNEAQ, per germline. Trimming took 3 bases from V and 2 from J, leaving 7 bases between them. CDR3 bases: TGTGCCAGCAGCTTTGGCCCACAAGAGACCCAGTACTTC. Translating gives CASSFGPQETQYF.

The chain uses TRBV19 and TRBJ1-1; D is ambiguous. Trimming removed 3 bases from V and 3 bases from J, with 11 bases in between. Germline V gives CDR1 LNHDA, CDR2 SQIVND (reference sequence). CDR3 length: 14 residues. The CDR3 protein is CASSIGVRYTEAFF. DNA for the CDR3: TGTGCCAGTAGTATTGGTGTGAGGTACACTGAAGCTTTCTTT.

This clonotype was detected ten times or more. The V and J genes are TRBV5-1 and TRBJ2-5; possibly TRBD2 for D (7 bases). Trimming took 6 bases from V and 5 from J, leaving 20 bases between them. CDR1 is SGHRS, CDR2 YFSETQ, per germline. The CDR3 sequence is 15 residues long. CDR3 nucleotide sequence: TGCGCCAGCAACCCTGGGAGGGGGGGGGCCGAGACCCAGTACTTC. Translated, it gives CASNPGRGGAETQYF.

This rearrangement joins TRBV28 to TRBJ2-7; D is perhaps TRBD2 (6 bases). This CDR3 is built from 14 residues. Germline V gene lookup returns CDR1 MDHEN and CDR2 SYDVKM. V lost 5 bases and J lost 9, with 20 bases in between. CDR3 in DNA: TGTGCCAGCAGTCTCCCGGGTGAAGGAGGGGTGCAGTACGTC. Translating it yields CASSLPGEGGVQYV.

This clonotype was found a few times. The J gene is TRBJ1-3, the V gene TRBV7-9; possibly TRBD1 for D (6 bases). Germline loops: CDR1 SEHNR, CDR2 FQNEAQ (reference sequence). The CDR3 sequence is 16 residues long. Trimming removed 3 bases at V and 0 bases at J, with 12 bases between. CDR3 coding DNA: TGTGCCAGCAGCTTGCTACAGGGCCTCTCTGGAAACACCATATATTTT. Its translation is CASSLLQGLSGNTIYF.

In nucleotides, the CDR3 is TGTGCCAGCAGCTTAGATCTCCGGCTAGCGGCCCAAGAGACCCAGTACTTC. Translating gives CASSLDLRLAAQETQYF. The V gene is TRBV11-2, the J gene TRBJ2-5, with TRBD2 identical over 7 bases. The V segment lost 0 bases and the J segment 1 base; nucleotides outside the gene matches: 8. The germline gives CDR1 SGHAT, CDR2 FQNNGV. The length of the CDR3 is 17 residues.

The CDR3 region has the DNA TGCAGTGCTCCACGGACAGGGAGGGCAGAGACCCAGTACTTC. It yields the protein CSAPRTGRAETQYF. The V and J genes are TRBV20-1 and TRBJ2-5; possible D gene TRBD1, 8 bases. V lost 5 bases and J lost 4, with 17 bases in between. The germline V gene has CDR1 DFQATT and CDR2 SNEGSKA (reference sequence). CDR3 length: 14 residues.

This clonotype was counted a few times. This chain uses TRBV2 with TRBJ2-3; D gene uncertain. Between the trimmed V and J ends, which lost 6 bases and 3 bases, there was a span of 7 bases. CDR3 length equals 12 residues. Germline V gene sequence: CDR1 SNHLY, CDR2 FYNNEI. The CDR3 is CASRGETDTQYF. Written as DNA, the CDR3 is TGTGCCAGCAGAGGAGAAACAGATACGCAGTATTTT.

This chain joins TRBV24-1 and TRBJ2-3; 9 bases are shared with TRBD1. J was trimmed by 3 bases and V by 2 bases; bases with no gene match: 2. This CDR3 is built from 15 residues. Germline V gene lookup returns CDR1 KGHDR and CDR2 SFDVKD. The CDR3, as DNA: TGTGCCACCAGTGATTCCGGGACAGGGACAGATACGCAGTATTTT. Protein sequence: CATSDSGTGTDTQYF.

V usage is TRBV6-6 and J usage is TRBJ1-5; D is ambiguous. CDR1 and CDR2 (germline): MNHNY, SVGAGI (reference sequence). V was cut by 6 bases and J by 2 bases, with 8 bases left in between. The CDR3 contains 13 residues. CDR3 sequence: CASRRLGNQPQHF. The DNA for the CDR3 is TGTGCCAGCAGACGACTAGGCAATCAGCCCCAGCATTTT.

This clonotype was counted only a few times. The V call is TRBV12-3 or TRBV12-4, the J call TRBJ1-4; D might be TRBD1 (6 bases). V lost 5 bases, J lost 11 bases, and 18 bases lay in between. The CDR3 runs to 14 residues. DNA of the CDR3: TGTGCCAGCAGTCCGACCCGAGGGACACGGAAACTGTTTTTT. This translates into CASSPTRGTRKLFF.

The gene calls are TRBV28 and TRBJ2-7; D uncertain. The CDR3 loop spans 11 amino acids. Trimming left V 6 bases short and J 7 bases short, with 10 bases between. CDR1 and CDR2 (germline): MDHEN, SYDVKM. The CDR3 region has the DNA TGTGCCAGCAGCCGCGAGGAGGAGCAGTACTTC. It translates to CASSREEEQYF.

This clonotype showed up many times. The rearrangement links TRBV7-2 to TRBJ2-5; D gene uncertain. Germline V CDR1 and CDR2: SGHTA, FQGNSA. CDR3 length: 14 residues. The germline V and J ends were trimmed by 1 base and 2 bases, with 8 bases remaining between them. For the CDR3, the DNA is TGTGCCAGCAGCTTAGGGTGGCAGCAAGAGACCCAGTACTTC. Protein product: CASSLGWQQETQYF.

The chain has TRBV10-3 and TRBJ2-3; D is unclear. The CDR3 length is 13 residues. CDR1 ENHRY and CDR2 SYGVKD come from the germline V gene. V lost 8 bases, J lost 4 bases, and 13 bases lay in between. CDR3 DNA: TGTGCCATCGGTAGTAGTCGGCCAGATACGCAGTATTTT. It encodes CAIGSSRPDTQYF.

This clonotype was detected only a few times. V and J are TRBV7-2 and TRBJ2-5, with a tentative D call TRBD2 (5 bases). Trimming pared 2 bases from V and 5 bases from J, leaving 12 bases between. Germline CDR1 is SGHTA and CDR2 is FQGNSA. The CDR3 is made up of 14 amino acids. For the CDR3, the DNA is TGTGCCAGCAGCTTATATCGGAGAGGGGAGACCCAGTACTTC. The encoded protein is CASSLYRRGETQYF. Supplemented by reference TRBV7-2 and TRBJ2-5, the full variable domain reads GAGVSQSPSNKVTEKGKDVELRCDPISGHTALYWYRQSLGQGLEFLIYFQGNSAPDKSGLPSDRFSAERTGGSVSTLTIQRTQQEDSAVYLCASSLYRRGETQYFGPGTRLLVL.

The genes are TRBV29-1 and TRBJ1-1; no clear D. Deletions cut 2 bases from V and 5 bases from J, with 9 bases between. Germline CDR1 is SQVTM and CDR2 is ANQGSEA. This CDR3 contains 12 residues. CDR3 nucleotides: TGCAGCGTTGAATTGTTTAGGACTGAAGCTTTCTTT. Translation gives CSVELFRTEAFF.

There are a few counts of this clonotype. The V and J genes are TRBV4-3 and TRBJ1-4; D gene uncertain. Per the germline V gene, CDR1 is LGHNA and CDR2 is YSLEER. The CDR3 has 15 amino acids. Trimming took 1 base from V and 0 from J, leaving 6 bases between them. In DNA, the CDR3 is TGCGCCAGCAGCCAAGGGGCTGCAACTAATGAAAAACTGTTTTTT. Protein sequence: CASSQGAATNEKLFF.

In its sample, this clonotype was seen many times. The rearrangement links TRBV7-8 to TRBJ2-2; maybe TRBD2 (6 bases). The germline V gene has CDR1 SGHVS and CDR2 FQNEAQ. V was trimmed by 1 base and J by 3 bases, leaving 9 bases between them. The CDR3 runs 15 residues. This CDR3 is CASSLGGGYTGELFF. The CDR3 DNA is TGTGCCAGCAGCTTAGGTGGGGGGTACACCGGGGAGCTGTTTTTT.

This clonotype was seen more than once but under ten times. The chain joins TRBV7-9 to TRBJ2-1; D gene unclear. V gave up 5 bases and J gave up 8 bases, with 19 bases separating them. Germline lookup yields CDR1 SEHNR and CDR2 FQNEAQ (reference sequence). The CDR3 contains 15 residues. The CDR3 here is CASSQATSRIDEQFF. CDR3 DNA: TGTGCCAGCAGCCAGGCCACCTCGAGGATCGATGAGCAGTTCTTC. The complete variable domain, with remaining parts taken from reference TRBV7-9 and TRBJ2-1, reads DTGVSQNPRHKITKRGQNVTFRCDPISEHNRLYWYRQTLGQGPEFLTYFQNEAQLEKSRLLSDRFSAERPKGSFSTLEIQRTEQGDSAMYLCASSQATSRIDEQFFGPGTRLTVL.

This clonotype was seen a handful of times. This chain links TRBV4-3 with TRBJ2-4, with 10 bases aligning to TRBD1. The germline V gene has CDR1 LGHNA and CDR2 YSLEER. Unmatched junction bases numbered 1, after V lost 4 bases and J lost 1 base. The CDR3 loop spans 15 amino acids. In DNA, the CDR3 is TGCGCCAGCAGCCGGGACAGGGGTGCCAAAAACATTCAGTACTTC. Translating gives CASSRDRGAKNIQYF.

This clonotype showed up many times. CDR3 DNA sequence: TGTGCCAGCAGACCGACAGCGGGGCAGCCCCAGCATTTT. This encodes CASRPTAGQPQHF. V gene TRBV12-3 or TRBV12-4 combines with J gene TRBJ1-5; the D gene is possibly TRBD1 (5 bases). V gave up 6 bases and J gave up 7 bases, with 13 bases separating them. This CDR3 contains 13 residues.

This clonotype was seen repeatedly, ten times or more. This chain joins TRBV4-1 and TRBJ2-1; 10 bases align to TRBD2. Germline V gives CDR1 MGHRA, CDR2 YSYEKL. V was clipped by 0 bases and J by 9 bases; unmatched bases: 8. The CDR3 is made up of 16 amino acids. The CDR3 region is CASSQEAAGGPGEQFF. The CDR3 coding sequence is TGCGCCAGCAGCCAAGAGGCAGCGGGGGGGCCTGGTGAGCAGTTCTTC.

The sample holds a few counts of this clonotype. The rearrangement links TRBV5-1 to TRBJ2-4, with D possibly called TRBD1 or TRBD2 (5 bases each). This CDR3 region has 13 residues. Germline-derived CDR1 and CDR2 are SGHRS and YFSETQ. Trimming shortened V by 5 bases and J by 8 bases, and 14 bases separated the two germline ends. CDR3 nucleotide sequence: TGCGCCAGCAGTCTTGGGGGTTTTTACATTCAGTACTTC. Its translation is CASSLGGFYIQYF.

This clonotype was picked up a small number of times. This rearrangement joins TRBV7-2 to TRBJ2-4; the D is unclear. The CDR3 runs 13 residues. V was shortened by 5 bases and J by 0 bases, with 5 bases between the two germline ends. From germline, CDR1 is SGHTA and CDR2 FQGNSA. Here the CDR3 reads CASSLLAKNIQYF. For the CDR3, the DNA is TGTGCCAGCAGCCTCCTAGCCAAAAACATTCAGTACTTC.

In its sample, this clonotype is medium-sized. At one of its ends the junction is not consistent with the germline gene, which may arise from a read error. This chain uses TRBV12-3 or TRBV12-4 with TRBJ2-1, with unresolved D. The CDR3 runs 11 residues. DNA of the CDR3: TGTGCCAGCAGTTTCTACGATGAGCAGTTCTTC. Translated, it gives CASSFYDEQFF.

This clonotype has only a few counts. CDR3 region: CASSLAALYSNQPQHF. CDR3 nucleotides: TGTGCCAGCAGCTTGGCGGCACTTTATAGCAATCAGCCCCAGCATTTT. The chain is built from TRBV5-4 and TRBJ1-5; D gene uncertain. This CDR3 is built from 16 residues. From germline, CDR1 is SGHNT and CDR2 YYREEE (reference sequence). V shed 0 bases and J shed 0 bases, with 10 bases lying between them.

The rearrangement uses TRBV5-1 and TRBJ1-5, with D possibly being TRBD1 (6 bases). Germline V gene data show CDR1 as SGHRS and CDR2 as YFSETQ. The CDR3 has 13 residues. V was pared by 7 bases and J by 3 bases, with 11 bases between. The chain's CDR3 is CASRQAFNQPQHF. The CDR3 region has the DNA TGCGCCAGCCGACAGGCGTTCAATCAGCCCCAGCATTTT. The full variable domain, with the rest looked up from reference TRBV5-1 and TRBJ1-5, is KAGVTQTPRYLIKTRGQQVTLSCSPISGHRSVSWYQQTPGQGLQFLFEYFSETQRNKGNFPGRFSGRQFSNSRSEMNVSTLELGDSALYLCASRQAFNQPQHFGDGTRLSIL.

This clonotype was found a few times. This chain joins TRBV27 and TRBJ2-7, with D possibly being TRBD1 (5 bases). The CDR3 sequence is 13 residues long. Trimming removed 5 bases at V and 1 base at J, with 9 bases between. The V gene's germline CDR1 is MNHEY and CDR2 SMNVEV (reference sequence). The DNA for the CDR3 is TGTGCCAGCAGTCAGGGAACTTCCTACGAGCAGTACTTC. It specifies CASSQGTSYEQYF.